This entry describes one T cell receptor (beta chain). As processed by the authors: There were no quality scores in the junction-only immunoSEQ sequences, so filtering differed. Only in-frame clones appear in the TCRdb table, and some are missing; sequencing was by immunoSEQ multiplex PCR. V and J calls and clone size come straight from that table; D and trimming were deduced from the DNA. The sample includes under 2,500,000 clones, nearly 97% of them seen just once. The data stem from a study of shared clonotypes between healthy human individuals. The CDR3 is 15 amino acids. The ends were cut back, 6 bases at V and 3 bases at J, with 17 bases in the middle. Germline lookup yields CDR1 MNHNS and CDR2 SASEGT.

The sequence was collected from a man aged 18 to 35 in good health. Material for sequencing was naive CD4+ T cells sorted from blood. Stated subset: CD45RA+ positively selected. The V call is TRBV6-1, the J call TRBJ1-1; D might be TRBD1 (5 bases). The CDR3, as DNA: TGTGCCAGCAGGGGTCCCCCGACAGCCTACACTGAAGCTTTCTTT. Protein: CASRGPPTAYTEAFF.